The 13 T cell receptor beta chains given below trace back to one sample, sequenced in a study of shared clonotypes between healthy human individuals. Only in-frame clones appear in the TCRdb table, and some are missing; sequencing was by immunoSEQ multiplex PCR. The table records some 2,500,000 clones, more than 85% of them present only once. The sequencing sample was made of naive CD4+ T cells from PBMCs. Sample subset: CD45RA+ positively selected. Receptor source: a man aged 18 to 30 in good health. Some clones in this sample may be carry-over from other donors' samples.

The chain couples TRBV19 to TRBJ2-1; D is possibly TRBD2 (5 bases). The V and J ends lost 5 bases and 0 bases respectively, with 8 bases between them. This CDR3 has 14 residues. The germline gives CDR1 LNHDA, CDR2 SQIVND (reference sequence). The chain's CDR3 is CASSVGSSYNEQFF. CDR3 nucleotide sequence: TGTGCCAGTAGTGTAGGGAGCTCCTACAATGAGCAGTTCTTC.

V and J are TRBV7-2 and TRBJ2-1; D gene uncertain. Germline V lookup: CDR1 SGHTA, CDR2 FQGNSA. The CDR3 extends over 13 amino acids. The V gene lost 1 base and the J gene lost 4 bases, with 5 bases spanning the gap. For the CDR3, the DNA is TGTGCCAGCAGCTTAGTAGGGTACAATGAGCAGTTCTTC. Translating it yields CASSLVGYNEQFF.

The CDR3, as DNA: TGTGCCACCGGTGTTAGGACAGGGGGCTCTGAAGCTTTCTTT. This codes for CATGVRTGGSEAFF. The chain links TRBV28 to TRBJ1-1; TRBD1 matches 11 bases. The CDR3 length is 14 residues. V shed 10 bases and J 6 bases; nucleotides not matched to a gene: 10. CDR1 is MDHEN and CDR2 is SYDVKM in the germline V gene.

The CDR3 DNA reads as TGTGCCAGCAGTTACGTGGGGGACCCGAGGAAGGAGACCCAGTACTTC. It codes for CASSYVGDPRKETQYF. The genes are TRBV6-5 and TRBJ2-5; D may match TRBD1 or TRBD2 (5 bases each). V lost 2 bases to trimming and J lost 5 bases, with 18 bases between them. Per the germline V gene, CDR1 is MNHEY and CDR2 is SVGAGI. The CDR3 has 16 residues.

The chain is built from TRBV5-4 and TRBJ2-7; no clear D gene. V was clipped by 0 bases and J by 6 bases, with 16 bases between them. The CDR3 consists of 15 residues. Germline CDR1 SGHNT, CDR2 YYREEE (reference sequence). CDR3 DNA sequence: TGTGCCAGCAGCTTGGCCGGTTCGGGTTTGAGCGAGCAGTACTTC. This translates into CASSLAGSGLSEQYF. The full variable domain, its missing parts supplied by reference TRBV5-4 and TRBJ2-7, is ETGVTQSPTHLIKTRGQQVTLRCSSQSGHNTVSWYQQALGQGPQFIFQYYREEENGRGNFPPRFSGLQFPNYSSELNVNALELDDSALYLCASSLAGSGLSEQYFGPGTRLTVT.

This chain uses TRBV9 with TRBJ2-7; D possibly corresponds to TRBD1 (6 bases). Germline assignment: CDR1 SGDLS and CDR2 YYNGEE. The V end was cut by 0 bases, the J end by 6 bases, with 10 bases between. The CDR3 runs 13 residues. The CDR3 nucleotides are TGTGCCAGCAGCGTAGGACCGACAGGCGAGCAGTACTTC. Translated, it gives CASSVGPTGEQYF.

CDR3 nucleotides: TGTGCCAGCAGCGCCCCCCTTGGGGAGACCCAGTACTTC. Translated, it gives CASSAPLGETQYF. This chain joins TRBV9 and TRBJ2-5; D is unclear. The CDR3 runs 13 residues. The V gene lost 3 bases and the J gene lost 5 bases, with 11 bases spanning the gap. From germline, CDR1 is SGDLS and CDR2 YYNGEE.

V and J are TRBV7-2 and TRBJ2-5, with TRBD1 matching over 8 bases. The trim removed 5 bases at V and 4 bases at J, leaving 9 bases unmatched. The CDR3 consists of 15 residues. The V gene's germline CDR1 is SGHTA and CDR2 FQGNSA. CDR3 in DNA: TGTGCCAGCAGCACTCGCAGGGGGCCGACAGAGACCCAGTACTTC. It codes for CASSTRRGPTETQYF.

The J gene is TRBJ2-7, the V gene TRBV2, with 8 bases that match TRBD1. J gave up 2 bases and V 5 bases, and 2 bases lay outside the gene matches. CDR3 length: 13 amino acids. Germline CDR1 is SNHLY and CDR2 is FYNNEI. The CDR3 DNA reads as TGTGCCAGCAGTTCAGGGGGCCCCTACGAGCAGTACTTC. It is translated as CASSSGGPYEQYF. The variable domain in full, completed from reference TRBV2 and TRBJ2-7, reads EPEVTQTPSHQVTQMGQEVILRCVPISNHLYFYWYRQILGQKVEFLVSFYNNEISEKSEIFDDQFSVERPDGSNFTLKIRSTKLEDSAMYFCASSSGGPYEQYFGPGTRLTVT.

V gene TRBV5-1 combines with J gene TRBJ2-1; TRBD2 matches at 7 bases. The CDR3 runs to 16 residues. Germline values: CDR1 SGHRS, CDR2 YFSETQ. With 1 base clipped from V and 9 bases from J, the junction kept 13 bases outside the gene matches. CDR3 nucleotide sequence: TGCGCCAGCAGCTTGCGTGTGGGAGGGCCGATAGGTGAGCAGTTCTTC. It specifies CASSLRVGGPIGEQFF.

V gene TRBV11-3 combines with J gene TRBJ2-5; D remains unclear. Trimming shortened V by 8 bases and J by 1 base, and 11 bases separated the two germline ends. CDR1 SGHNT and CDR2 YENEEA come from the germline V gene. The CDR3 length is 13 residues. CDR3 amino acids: CASGLGSQETQYF. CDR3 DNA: TGTGCCAGCGGGTTGGGGTCCCAAGAGACCCAGTACTTC.

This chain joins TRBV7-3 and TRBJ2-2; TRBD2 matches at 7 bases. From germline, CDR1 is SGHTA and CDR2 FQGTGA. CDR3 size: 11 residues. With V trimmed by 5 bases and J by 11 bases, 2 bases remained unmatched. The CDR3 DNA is TGTGCCAGCAGCCGCGGGGGAGAGCTGTTTTTT. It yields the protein CASSRGGELFF.

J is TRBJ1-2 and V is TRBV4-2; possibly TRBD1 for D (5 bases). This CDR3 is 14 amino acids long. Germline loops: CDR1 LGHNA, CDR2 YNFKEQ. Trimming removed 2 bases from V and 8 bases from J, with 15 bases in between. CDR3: CASSQRSGTDGYTF. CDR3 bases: TGTGCCAGCAGCCAAAGGTCAGGGACTGACGGCTACACCTTC.